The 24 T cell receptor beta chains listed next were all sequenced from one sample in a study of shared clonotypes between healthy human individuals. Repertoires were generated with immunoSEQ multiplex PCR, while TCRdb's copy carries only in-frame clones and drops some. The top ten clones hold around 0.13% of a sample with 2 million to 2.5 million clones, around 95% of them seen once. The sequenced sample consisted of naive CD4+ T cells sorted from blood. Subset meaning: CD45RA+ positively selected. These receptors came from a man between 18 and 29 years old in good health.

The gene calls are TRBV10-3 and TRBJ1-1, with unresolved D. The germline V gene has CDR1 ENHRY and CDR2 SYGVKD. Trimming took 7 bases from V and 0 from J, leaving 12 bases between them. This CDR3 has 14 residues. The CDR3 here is CAITAGPMNTEAFF. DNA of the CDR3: TGTGCCATCACTGCTGGACCGATGAACACTGAAGCTTTCTTT.

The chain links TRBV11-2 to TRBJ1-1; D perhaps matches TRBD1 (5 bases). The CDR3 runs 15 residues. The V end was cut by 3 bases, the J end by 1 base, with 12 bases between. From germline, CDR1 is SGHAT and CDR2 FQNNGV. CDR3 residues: CASSFSGATNTEAFF. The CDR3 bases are TGTGCCAGCAGCTTTAGTGGGGCTACGAACACTGAAGCTTTCTTT.

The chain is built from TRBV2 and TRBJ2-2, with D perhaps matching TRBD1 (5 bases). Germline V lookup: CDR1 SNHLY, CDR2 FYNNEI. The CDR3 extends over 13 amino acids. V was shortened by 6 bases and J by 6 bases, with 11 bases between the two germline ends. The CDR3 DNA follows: TGTGCCAGCAGGGCAGGGATATCCGGGGAGCTGTTTTTT. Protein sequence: CASRAGISGELFF. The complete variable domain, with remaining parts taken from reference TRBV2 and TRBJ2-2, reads EPEVTQTPSHQVTQMGQEVILRCVPISNHLYFYWYRQILGQKVEFLVSFYNNEISEKSEIFDDQFSVERPDGSNFTLKIRSTKLEDSAMYFCASRAGISGELFFGEGSRLTVL.

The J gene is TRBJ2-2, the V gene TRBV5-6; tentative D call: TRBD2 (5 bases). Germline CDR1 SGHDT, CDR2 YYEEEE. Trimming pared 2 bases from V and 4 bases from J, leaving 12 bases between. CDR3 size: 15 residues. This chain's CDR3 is CASSFRRIPTGELFF. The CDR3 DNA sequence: TGTGCCAGCAGCTTTCGGAGGATACCCACCGGGGAGCTGTTTTTT.

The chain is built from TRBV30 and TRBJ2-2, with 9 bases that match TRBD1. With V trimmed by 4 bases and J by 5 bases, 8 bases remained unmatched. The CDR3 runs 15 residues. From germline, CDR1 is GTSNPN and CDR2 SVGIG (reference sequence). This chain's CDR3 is CAWKFSGTGTGELFF. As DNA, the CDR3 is TGTGCCTGGAAGTTTTCCGGGACAGGGACCGGGGAGCTGTTTTTT.

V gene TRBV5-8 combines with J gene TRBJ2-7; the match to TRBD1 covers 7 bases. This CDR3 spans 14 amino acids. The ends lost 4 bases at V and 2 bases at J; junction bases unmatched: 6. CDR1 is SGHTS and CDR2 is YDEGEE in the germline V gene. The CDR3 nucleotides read TGTGCCAGCAGCAATACAGGGGTCCCCTACGAGCAGTACTTC. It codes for CASSNTGVPYEQYF.

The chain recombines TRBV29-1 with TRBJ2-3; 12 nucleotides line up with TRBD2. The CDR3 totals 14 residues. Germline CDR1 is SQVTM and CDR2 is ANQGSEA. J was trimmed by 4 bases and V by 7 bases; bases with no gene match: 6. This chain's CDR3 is CSAPTSGSADTQYF. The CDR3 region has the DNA TGCAGCGCACCGACTAGCGGGAGTGCAGATACGCAGTATTTT.

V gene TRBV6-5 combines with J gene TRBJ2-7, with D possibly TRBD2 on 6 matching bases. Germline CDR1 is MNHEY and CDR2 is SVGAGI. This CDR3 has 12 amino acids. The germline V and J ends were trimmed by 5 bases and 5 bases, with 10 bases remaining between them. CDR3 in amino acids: CASSARENEQYF. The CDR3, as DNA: TGTGCCAGCAGTGCTCGGGAGAACGAGCAGTACTTC.

The CDR3, as DNA: TGCGCCAGCAGCCACGGGGCCAATGAGCAGTTCTTC. Translation gives CASSHGANEQFF. The chain combines TRBV4-3 with TRBJ2-1, with D perhaps given as TRBD1 or TRBD2 (5 bases each). The ends were cut back, 3 bases at V and 6 bases at J, with 6 bases in the middle. This CDR3 spans 12 amino acids. Germline-derived CDR1 and CDR2 are LGHNA and YSLEER.

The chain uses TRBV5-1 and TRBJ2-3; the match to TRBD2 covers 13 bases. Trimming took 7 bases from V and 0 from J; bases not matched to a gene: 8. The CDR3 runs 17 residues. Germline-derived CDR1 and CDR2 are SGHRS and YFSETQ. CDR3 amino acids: CASSGLAGAPSTDTQYF. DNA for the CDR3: TGCGCCAGCTCCGGACTAGCGGGAGCCCCTAGCACAGATACGCAGTATTTT.

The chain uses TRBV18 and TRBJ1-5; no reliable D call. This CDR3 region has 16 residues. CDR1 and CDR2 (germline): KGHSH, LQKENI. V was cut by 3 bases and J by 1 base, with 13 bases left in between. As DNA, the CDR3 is TGTGCCAGCTCACCGGTTCCAGGAGGGAGCAATCAGCCCCAGCATTTT. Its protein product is CASSPVPGGSNQPQHF.

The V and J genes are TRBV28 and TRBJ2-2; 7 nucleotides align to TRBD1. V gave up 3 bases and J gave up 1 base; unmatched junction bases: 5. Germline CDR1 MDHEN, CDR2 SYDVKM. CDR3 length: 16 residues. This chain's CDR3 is CASSFRQGRNTGELFF. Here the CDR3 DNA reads TGTGCCAGCAGTTTCCGACAGGGCCGGAACACCGGGGAGCTGTTTTTT.

This CDR3 reads CASSATSSDTQYF. The CDR3 DNA follows: TGCGCCAGCAGCGCTACTTCTAGCGATACGCAGTATTTT. V usage is TRBV5-1 and J usage is TRBJ2-3; maybe TRBD2 (5 bases). This CDR3 has 13 residues. Trimming took off 4 bases at V and 6 bases at J, with 12 bases between the two ends. Germline CDR1 and CDR2: SGHRS and YFSETQ.

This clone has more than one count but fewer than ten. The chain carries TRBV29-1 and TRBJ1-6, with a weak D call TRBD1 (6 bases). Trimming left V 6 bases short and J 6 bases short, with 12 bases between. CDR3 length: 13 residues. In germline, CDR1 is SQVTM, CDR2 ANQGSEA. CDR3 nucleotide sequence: TGCAGCGTGTCCGGGGGGCTTAATTCACCCCTCCACTTT. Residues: CSVSGGLNSPLHF.

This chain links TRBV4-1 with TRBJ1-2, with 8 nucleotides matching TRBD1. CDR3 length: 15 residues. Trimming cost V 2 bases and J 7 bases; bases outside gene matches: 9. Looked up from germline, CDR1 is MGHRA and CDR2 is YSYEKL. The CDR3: CASSQPHTTGVGYTF. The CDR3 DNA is TGCGCCAGCAGCCAACCTCACACGACAGGGGTTGGCTACACCTTC.

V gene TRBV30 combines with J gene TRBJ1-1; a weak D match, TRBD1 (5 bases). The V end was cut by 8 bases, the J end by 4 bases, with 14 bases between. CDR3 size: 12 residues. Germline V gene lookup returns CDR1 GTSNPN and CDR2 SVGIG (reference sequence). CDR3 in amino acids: CALDQGGTEAFF. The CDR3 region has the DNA TGTGCCCTGGACCAGGGTGGCACTGAAGCTTTCTTT.

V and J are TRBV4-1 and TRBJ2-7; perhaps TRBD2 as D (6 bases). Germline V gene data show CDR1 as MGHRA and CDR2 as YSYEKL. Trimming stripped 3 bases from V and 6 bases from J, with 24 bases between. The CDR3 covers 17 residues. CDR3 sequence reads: CASSQSGGGPGLGEQYF. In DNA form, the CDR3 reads TGCGCCAGCAGCCAGTCCGGGGGAGGTCCCGGACTTGGCGAGCAGTACTTC.

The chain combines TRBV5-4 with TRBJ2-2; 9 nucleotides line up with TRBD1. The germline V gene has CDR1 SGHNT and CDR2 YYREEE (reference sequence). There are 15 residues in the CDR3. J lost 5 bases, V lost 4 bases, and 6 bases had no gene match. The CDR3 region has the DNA TGTGCCAGCAGCATCCGGGACAGGGAGACCGGGGAGCTGTTTTTT. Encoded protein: CASSIRDRETGELFF.

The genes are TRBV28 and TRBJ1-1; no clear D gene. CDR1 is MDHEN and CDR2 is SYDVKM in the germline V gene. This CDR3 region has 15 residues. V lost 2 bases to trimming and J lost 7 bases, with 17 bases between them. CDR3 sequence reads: CASSLAGKDYGEAFF. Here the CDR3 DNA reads TGTGCCAGCAGTTTAGCGGGTAAGGATTATGGTGAAGCTTTCTTT.

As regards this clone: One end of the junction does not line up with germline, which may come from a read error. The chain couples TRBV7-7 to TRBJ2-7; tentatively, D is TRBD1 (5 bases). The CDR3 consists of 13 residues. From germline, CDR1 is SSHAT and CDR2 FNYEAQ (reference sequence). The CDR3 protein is CASSLTGRDEQYF. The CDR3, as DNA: TGTGCTAGCAGCTTAACAGGAAGGGACGAGCAGTACTTC.

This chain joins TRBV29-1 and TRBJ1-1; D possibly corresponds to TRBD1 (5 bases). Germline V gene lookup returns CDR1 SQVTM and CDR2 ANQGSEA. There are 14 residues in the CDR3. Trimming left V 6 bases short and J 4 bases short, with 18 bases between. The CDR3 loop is CSVHRMGRATEAFF. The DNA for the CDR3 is TGCAGCGTCCACCGTATGGGGCGCGCCACTGAAGCTTTCTTT. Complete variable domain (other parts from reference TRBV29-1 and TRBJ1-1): SAVISQKPSRDICQRGTSLTIQCQVDSQVTMMFWYRQQPGQSLTLIATANQGSEATYESGFVIDKFPISRPNLTFSTLTVSNMSPEDSSIYLCSVHRMGRATEAFFGQGTRLTVV.

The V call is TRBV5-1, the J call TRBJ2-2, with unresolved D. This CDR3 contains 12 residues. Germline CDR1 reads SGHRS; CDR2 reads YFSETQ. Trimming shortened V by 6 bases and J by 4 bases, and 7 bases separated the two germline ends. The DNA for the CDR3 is TGCGCCAGCACCTGGGGCACCGGGGAGCTGTTTTTT. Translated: CASTWGTGELFF.

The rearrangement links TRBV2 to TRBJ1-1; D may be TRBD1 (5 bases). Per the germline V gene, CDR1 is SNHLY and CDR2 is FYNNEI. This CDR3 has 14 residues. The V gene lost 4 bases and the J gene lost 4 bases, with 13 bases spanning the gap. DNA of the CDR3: TGTGCCAGCAGTGCAGAGGGGAAGGGCACTGAAGCTTTCTTT. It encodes CASSAEGKGTEAFF.

CDR3 nucleotides: TGCGCCAGCAGCCAACCAGACAGGGGAGATACGCAGTATTTT. This sequence encodes CASSQPDRGDTQYF. V is TRBV4-1 and J is TRBJ2-3, with 8 bases aligning to TRBD1. V gave up 2 bases and J gave up 5 bases; unmatched junction bases: 3. This CDR3 spans 14 amino acids. Germline CDR1 and CDR2: MGHRA and YSYEKL.